Listed below are T cell receptor beta chains from one sample, sequenced in a study of T cell repertoires in cytomegalovirus infection. For these receptors, no antigen is known. TCRdb re-called the reads through MiXCR, storing one row per CDR3 protein. The table has hundreds of thousands of distinct CDR3 sequences, around 29% seen once. This specimen consisted of cultured PBMCs, obtained from culture after CMV antigen stimulation. The source is a human donor in good health (CMV status not recorded). Some clones in this sample may be carry-over from other donors' samples. Both conserved end residues are part of each CDR3. Each record gives: V gene, D gene, J gene, clone size, CDR3 protein, CDR3 DNA. D genes are given only for firm matches. The size field is filled for only some rows; it gives once, few, many or a size class.

v_gene: TRBV6-1; d_gene: TRBD1; j_gene: TRBJ2-7; abundance: once; CDR3aa: CASSDQGQSTYEQYF; CDR3nt: TGTGCCAGCAGTGACCAGGGACAGAGTACCTACGAGCAGTACTTC
v_gene: TRBV6-1; d_gene: TRBD1; j_gene: TRBJ1-2; abundance: few; CDR3aa: CASSTDRVGYGYTF; CDR3nt: TGTGCCAGCAGCACGGACAGGGTGGGCTATGGCTACACCTTC
v_gene: TRBV3-1; d_gene: -; j_gene: TRBJ2-1; abundance: -; CDR3aa: CASSQRRGKLLNEQFF; CDR3nt: TGTGCCAGCAGCCAAAGACGCGGGAAATTGCTTAATGAGCAGTTCTTC
v_gene: TRBV28; d_gene: -; j_gene: TRBJ1-4; abundance: -; CDR3aa: CASSPGPPHHIMKKLFF; CDR3nt: TGTGCCAGCAGTCCGGGGCCCCCTCACCATATAATGAAAAAACTGTTTTTT
v_gene: TRBV20-1; d_gene: -; j_gene: TRBJ1-2; abundance: -; CDR3aa: CSARDPDINYGYTF; CDR3nt: TGCAGTGCTAGAGATCCCGATATTAACTATGGCTACACCTTC
v_gene: TRBV27; d_gene: -; j_gene: TRBJ2-7; abundance: few; CDR3aa: CASRDRDIPYEQYF; CDR3nt: TGTGCCAGCAGAGACCGGGACATACCCTACGAGCAGTACTTC
v_gene: TRBV6-5; d_gene: -; j_gene: TRBJ1-1; abundance: -; CDR3aa: CASSWQSGHNTEAFF; CDR3nt: TGTGCCAGCAGTTGGCAATCGGGACACAACACTGAAGCTTTCTTT
v_gene: TRBV27; d_gene: TRBD1; j_gene: TRBJ2-7; abundance: -; CDR3aa: CASSTEYGDRGHNEQYF; CDR3nt: TGTGCCAGCAGTACAGAATACGGGGACAGGGGGCACAACGAGCAGTACTTC
v_gene: TRBV6-1; d_gene: TRBD2; j_gene: TRBJ2-1; abundance: -; CDR3aa: CASSEEREDEQFF; CDR3nt: TGTGCCAGCAGTGAAGAGCGGGAGGATGAGCAGTTCTTC
v_gene: TRBV20-1; d_gene: -; j_gene: TRBJ2-3; abundance: -; CDR3aa: CSAPNAPSTDTQYF; CDR3nt: TGCAGTGCTCCTAACGCCCCCTCCACAGATACGCAGTATTTT